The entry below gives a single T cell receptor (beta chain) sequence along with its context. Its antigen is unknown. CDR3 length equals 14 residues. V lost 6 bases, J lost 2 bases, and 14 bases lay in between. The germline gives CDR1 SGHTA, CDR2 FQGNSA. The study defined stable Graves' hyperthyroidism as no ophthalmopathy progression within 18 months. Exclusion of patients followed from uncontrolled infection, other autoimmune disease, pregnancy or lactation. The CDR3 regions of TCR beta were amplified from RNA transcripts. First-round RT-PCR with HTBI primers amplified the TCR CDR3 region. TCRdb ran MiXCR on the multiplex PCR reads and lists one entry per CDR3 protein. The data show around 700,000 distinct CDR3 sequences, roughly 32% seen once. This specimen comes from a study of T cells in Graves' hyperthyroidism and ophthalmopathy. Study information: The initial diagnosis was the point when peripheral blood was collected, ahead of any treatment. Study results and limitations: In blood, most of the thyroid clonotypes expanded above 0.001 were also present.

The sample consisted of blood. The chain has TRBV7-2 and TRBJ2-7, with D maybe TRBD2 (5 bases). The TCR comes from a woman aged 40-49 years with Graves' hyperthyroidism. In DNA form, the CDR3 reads TGTGCCAGCAGGGAGCCCGGAGCGGCCTACGAGCAGTACTTC. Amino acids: CASREPGAAYEQYF. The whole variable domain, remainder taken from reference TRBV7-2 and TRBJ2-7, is GAGVSQSPSNKVTEKGKDVELRCDPISGHTALYWYRQSLGQGLEFLIYFQGNSAPDKSGLPSDRFSAERTGGSVSTLTIQRTQQEDSAVYLCASREPGAAYEQYFGPGTRLTVT.